This TCR beta chain was captured by sequencing in a study of blood T cell repertoires in COVID-19 (dated by TCRdb to about 2020). Concerning the study at large: Samples covering the acute and convalescent phases of COVID-19 were provided by collaborators in the United States, Italy and Spain. A de-identified subject ID, COVID-19 status, age in years and sex were almost always included in the sample metadata. Where available, HLA class I and class II types were taken from metadata supplied by the sample provider and were not determined by assay-based typing. Subjects who had been exposed to COVID-19, were actively infected with it, or had recovered from it provided the deeply sampled blood TCRbeta repertoires that made up the dataset. Samples came from the ongoing ImmuneRACE study (first 160 participants) plus 1,254 subjects from 6 global collaborators. The prospective study material was composed of cDNA or gDNA derived from T cells, B-cell-depleted T cells, or PBMCs. The repertoires were released in a freely available public database intended as a resource for research on the immune response to SARS-CoV-2.

The immunoSEQ Assay, a bias-controlled multiplex PCR, was used to amplify TCRbeta CDR3 regions from genomic DNA. In the source study's methods: The number of nucleated cells in each sample was estimated from the amplification of reference gene primers within the assay. To quantify the absolute abundance of each unique TCRbeta CDR3 rearrangement, sequence reads were collapsed and filtered. Productive Simpson clonality was computed per sample as the square root of Simpson's diversity index over productive rearrangements. This is the immuneACCESS table as TCRdb keeps it, with only in-frame sequences that have V and J called. A part of the clones is gone; compared with another copy, unresolved V genes explain less than half, and the rest is unexplained. V, J and clone size derive from that table, while D and trimming were established from the DNA sequence. The table for this sample lists about 69,000 clones; nearly 80% of them were counted only once. The top ten clones comprise around 47% of the sample.

The CDR3, cysteine through phenylalanine, is 13 amino acids long. CDR3 DNA only is kept here, 39 bases in frame from base 1. V was cut back by 5 bases and J by 6 bases, leaving a gap of 13 bases between them. The germline V gene yields KGHDR for CDR1 and SFDVKD for CDR2. Study-level results and caveats: Clinical and demographic metadata were provided uncurated, with the amount varying by source and participant.

Regarding this clone: What this receptor recognizes is not known. No qualities accompany the bases; no much larger clone lies one base away.

Whole blood was collected in K2EDTA tubes by collaborating institutions according to the institutions' own protocols. For TCRbeta analysis, collaborators shipped samples in one of three forms: frozen whole blood, isolated PBMCs, or DNA extracted from either of those sample types. The clonotype was recovered from a human donor in a cohort sampled during active COVID-19. The V and J genes are TRBV24-1 and TRBJ2-7; D gene: possibly TRBD1, on 5 matching bases. Sequencing was carried out using peripheral blood. In nucleotide form, the sequence is TGTGCCACCAGTGCTCCAGGGTTGACCGAGCAGTACTTC. Its translation is CATSAPGLTEQYF.